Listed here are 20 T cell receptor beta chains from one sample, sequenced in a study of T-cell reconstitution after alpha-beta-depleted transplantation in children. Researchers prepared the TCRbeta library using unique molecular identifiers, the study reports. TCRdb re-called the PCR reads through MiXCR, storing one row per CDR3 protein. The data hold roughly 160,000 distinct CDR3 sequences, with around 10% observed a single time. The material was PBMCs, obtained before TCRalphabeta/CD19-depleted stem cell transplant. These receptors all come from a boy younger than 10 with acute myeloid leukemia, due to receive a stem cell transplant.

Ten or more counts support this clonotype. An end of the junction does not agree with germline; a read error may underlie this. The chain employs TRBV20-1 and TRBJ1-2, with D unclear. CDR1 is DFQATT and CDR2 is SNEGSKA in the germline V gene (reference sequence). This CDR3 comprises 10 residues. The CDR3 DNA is TGTACAGTGAGGAATTATGGCTACACCTTC. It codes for CTVRNYGYTF.

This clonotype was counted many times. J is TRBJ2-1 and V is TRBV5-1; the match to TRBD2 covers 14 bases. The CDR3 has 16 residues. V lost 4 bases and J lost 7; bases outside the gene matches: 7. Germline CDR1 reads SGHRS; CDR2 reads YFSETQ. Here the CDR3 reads CASSRGLAGGTNEQFF. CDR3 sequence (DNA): TGCGCCAGCAGCCGAGGACTAGCGGGAGGTACGAATGAGCAGTTCTTC.

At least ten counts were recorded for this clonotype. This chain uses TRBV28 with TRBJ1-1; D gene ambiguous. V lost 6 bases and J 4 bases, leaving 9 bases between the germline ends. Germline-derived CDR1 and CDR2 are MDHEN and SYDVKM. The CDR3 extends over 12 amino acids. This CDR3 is CASRGIRTEAFF. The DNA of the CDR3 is TGTGCCAGCAGGGGGATACGCACTGAAGCTTTCTTT.

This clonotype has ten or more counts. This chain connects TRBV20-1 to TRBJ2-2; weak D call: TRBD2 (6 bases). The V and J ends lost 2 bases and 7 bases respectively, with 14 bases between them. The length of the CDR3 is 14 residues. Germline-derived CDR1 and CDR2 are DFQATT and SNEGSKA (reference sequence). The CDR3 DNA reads TGCAGTGCTAGAACCGGGACTGGGGACGGGGAGCTGTTTTTT. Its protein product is CSARTGTGDGELFF.

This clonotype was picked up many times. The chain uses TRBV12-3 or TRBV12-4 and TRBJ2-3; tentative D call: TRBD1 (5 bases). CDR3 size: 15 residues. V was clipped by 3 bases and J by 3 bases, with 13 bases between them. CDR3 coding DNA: TGTGCCAGCAGTTTCTCAGACAGTCAGACAGATACGCAGTATTTT. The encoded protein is CASSFSDSQTDTQYF.

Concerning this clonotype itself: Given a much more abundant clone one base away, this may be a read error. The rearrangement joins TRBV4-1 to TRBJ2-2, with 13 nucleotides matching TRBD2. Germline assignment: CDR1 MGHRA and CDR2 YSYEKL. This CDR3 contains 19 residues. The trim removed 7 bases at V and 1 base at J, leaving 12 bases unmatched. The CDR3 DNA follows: TGCGCCAGCAACCATGCCACTAGCGGGGGGGCCAAGAACACCGGGGAGCTGTTTTTT. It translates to CASNHATSGGAKNTGELFF.

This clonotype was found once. This CDR3 is CASSLLFTGNTEAFF. The CDR3 bases are TGTGCCAGCAGCTTACTCTTTACAGGGAACACTGAAGCTTTCTTT. The V call is TRBV7-3, the J call TRBJ1-1, with D perhaps TRBD1 (5 bases). CDR3 length equals 15 residues. Looked up from germline, CDR1 is SGHTA and CDR2 is FQGTGA. V lost 2 bases and J lost 1, with 11 bases in between.

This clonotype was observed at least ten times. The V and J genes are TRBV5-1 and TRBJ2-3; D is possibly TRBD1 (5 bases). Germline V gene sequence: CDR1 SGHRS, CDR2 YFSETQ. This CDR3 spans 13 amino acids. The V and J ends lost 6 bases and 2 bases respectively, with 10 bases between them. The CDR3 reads CASKAGPTDTQYF. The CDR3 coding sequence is TGCGCCAGCAAAGCAGGGCCCACAGATACGCAGTATTTT.

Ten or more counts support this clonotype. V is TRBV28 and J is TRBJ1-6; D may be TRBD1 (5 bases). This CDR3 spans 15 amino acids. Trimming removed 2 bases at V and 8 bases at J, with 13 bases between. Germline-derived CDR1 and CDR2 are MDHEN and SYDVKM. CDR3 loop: CASSLLWGSDSPLHF. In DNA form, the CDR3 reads TGTGCCAGCAGTTTACTCTGGGGCTCGGATTCACCCCTCCACTTT.

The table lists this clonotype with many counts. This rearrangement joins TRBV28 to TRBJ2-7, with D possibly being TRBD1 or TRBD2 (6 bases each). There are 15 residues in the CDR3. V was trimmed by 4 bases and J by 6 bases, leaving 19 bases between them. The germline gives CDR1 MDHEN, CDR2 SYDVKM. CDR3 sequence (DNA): TGTGCCAGCAGTTCCCCCCTCCGGGGGACATCCGAGCAGTACTTC. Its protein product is CASSSPLRGTSEQYF. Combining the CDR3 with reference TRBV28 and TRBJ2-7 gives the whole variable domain DVKVTQSSRYLVKRTGEKVFLECVQDMDHENMFWYRQDPGLGLRLIYFSYDVKMKEKGDIPEGYSVSREKKERFSLILESASTNQTSMYLCASSSPLRGTSEQYFGPGTRLTVT.

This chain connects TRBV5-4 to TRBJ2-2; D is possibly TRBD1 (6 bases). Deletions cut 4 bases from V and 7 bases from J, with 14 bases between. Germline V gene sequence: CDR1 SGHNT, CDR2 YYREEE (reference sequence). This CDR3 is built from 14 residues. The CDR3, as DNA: TGTGCCAGCAGCAGCCCAGGGGTTGACGGGGAGCTGTTTTTT. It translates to CASSSPGVDGELFF.

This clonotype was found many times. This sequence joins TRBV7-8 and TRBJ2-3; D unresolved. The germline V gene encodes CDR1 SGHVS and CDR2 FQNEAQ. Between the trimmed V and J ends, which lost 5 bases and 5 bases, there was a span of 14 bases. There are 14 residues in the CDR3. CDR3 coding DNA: TGTGCCAGCAGCCCGATGGGTGGTGGAGATACGCAGTATTTT. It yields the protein CASSPMGGGDTQYF.

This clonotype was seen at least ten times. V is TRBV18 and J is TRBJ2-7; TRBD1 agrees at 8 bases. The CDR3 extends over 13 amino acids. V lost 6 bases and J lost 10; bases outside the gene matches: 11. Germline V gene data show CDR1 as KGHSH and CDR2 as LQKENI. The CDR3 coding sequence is TGTGCCAGCTCCCCTGGACAGGGAGGAGGTCAGTACGTC. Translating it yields CASSPGQGGGQYV.

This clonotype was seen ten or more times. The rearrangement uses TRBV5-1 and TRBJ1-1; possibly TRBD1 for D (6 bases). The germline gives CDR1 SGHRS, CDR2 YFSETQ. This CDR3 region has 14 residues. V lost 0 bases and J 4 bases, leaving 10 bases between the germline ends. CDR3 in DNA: TGCGCCAGCAGCTTGGTAGGGGGGGCCACTGAAGCTTTCTTT. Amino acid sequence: CASSLVGGATEAFF.

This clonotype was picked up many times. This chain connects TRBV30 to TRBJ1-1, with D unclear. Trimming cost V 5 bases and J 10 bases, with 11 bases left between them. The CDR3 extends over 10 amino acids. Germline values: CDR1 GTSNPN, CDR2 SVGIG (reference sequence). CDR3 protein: CAWYGAGAFF. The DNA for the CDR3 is TGTGCCTGGTATGGAGCGGGAGCTTTCTTT.

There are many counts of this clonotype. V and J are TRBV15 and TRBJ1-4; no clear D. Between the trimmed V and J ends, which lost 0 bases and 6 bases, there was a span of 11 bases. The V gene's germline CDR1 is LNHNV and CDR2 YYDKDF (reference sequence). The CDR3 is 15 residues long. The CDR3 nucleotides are TGTGCCACCAGCAGAGATCCCCCGGCTTATGAAAAACTGTTTTTT. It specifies CATSRDPPAYEKLFF.

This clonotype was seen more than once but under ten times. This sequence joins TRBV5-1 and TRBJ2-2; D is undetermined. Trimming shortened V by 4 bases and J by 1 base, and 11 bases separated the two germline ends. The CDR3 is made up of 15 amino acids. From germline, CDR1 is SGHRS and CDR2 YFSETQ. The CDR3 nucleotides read TGCGCCAGCAGCCCATTGCCAGGGAACACCGGGGAGCTGTTTTTT. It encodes CASSPLPGNTGELFF.

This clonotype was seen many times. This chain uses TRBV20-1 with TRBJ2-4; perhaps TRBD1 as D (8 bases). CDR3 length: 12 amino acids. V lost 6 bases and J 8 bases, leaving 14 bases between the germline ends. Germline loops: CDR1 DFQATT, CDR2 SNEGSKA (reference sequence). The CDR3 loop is CSARTGRDIQYF. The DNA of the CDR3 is TGCAGTGCCCGGACAGGGAGGGACATTCAGTACTTC.

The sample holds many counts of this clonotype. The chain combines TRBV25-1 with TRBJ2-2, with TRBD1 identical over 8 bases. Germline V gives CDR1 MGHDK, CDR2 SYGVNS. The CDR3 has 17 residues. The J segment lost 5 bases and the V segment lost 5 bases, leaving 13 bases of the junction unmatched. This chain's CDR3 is CASSPQPGRGQTGELFF. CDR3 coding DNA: TGTGCCAGCAGTCCGCAACCGGGCAGGGGGCAAACCGGGGAGCTGTTTTTT.

Written as DNA, the CDR3 is TGTGCCAGCAGCCCCGCCCCGGACAGGGGCCACGCGGGCGGGGAGCTGTTTTTT. This encodes CASSPAPDRGHAGGELFF. V and J are TRBV11-2 and TRBJ2-2, with 9 bases aligning to TRBD1. Per the germline V gene, CDR1 is SGHAT and CDR2 is FQNNGV. Trimming took 5 bases from V and 7 from J; bases not matched to a gene: 17. This CDR3 comprises 18 residues.